The rows below give T cell receptor beta chains drawn from one sample of a study of cytomegalovirus exposure and HLA in healthy donors. Profiling relied on immunoSEQ multiplex PCR, and the TCRdb table lists in-frame clones only, not all of them. The profile covers some 180,000 clones, with approximately 12% appearing a single time and approximately 7.8% taken by the ten largest. Sequenced: PBMCs. These receptors were obtained from a man aged 45-65 years in good health and CMV-seropositive. Both conserved end residues are part of each CDR3. D genes are given only for firm matches. Rows may omit the clone size; those that give it use once, few, many or a size class.

CDR3 DNA | CDR3 protein | D gene | clone size | CDR3 length | J gene | V gene
TGTGCCAGCAGCTTGAGGGGGACAGGGAGATTTCAAGAGGCCCAGTACTTC | CASSLRGTGRFQEAQYF | TRBD1 | - | 17 | TRBJ2-5 | TRBV5-6
TGCCCCCCCGGCCAGGGCGAGGACACCATATATTTT | CPPGQGEDTIYF | - | few | 12 | TRBJ1-3 | TRBV5-1
TGTGCCAGCAGACTCGGACAGGGGGGGATTTTGGACAATCAGCCCCAGCATTTT | CASRLGQGGILDNQPQHF | TRBD1 | few | 18 | TRBJ1-5 | TRBV7-8
TGTGCCAGCAGCCGCAGGGTAGATAATGAAAAACTGTTTTTT | CASSRRVDNEKLFF | - | - | 14 | TRBJ1-4 | TRBV7-9
TGTGCCAGCGCCCCGACAGGGGTCGGTTCACCCCTCCACTTT | CASAPTGVGSPLHF | TRBD1 | few | 14 | TRBJ1-6 | TRBV2
TGCAGCGTTCCACAGGGGGCGACGGGGGCCAACGTCCTGACTTTC | CSVPQGATGANVLTF | TRBD1 | - | 15 | TRBJ2-6 | TRBV29-1
TGTGCCAGCACTAGAAGGACTAATGAAAAACTGTTTTTT | CASTRRTNEKLFF | - | - | 13 | TRBJ1-4 | TRBV6-1
TGTGCCAGTAGTATAATGGGCCCCAGCACAGATACGCAGTATTTT | CASSIMGPSTDTQYF | - | - | 15 | TRBJ2-3 | TRBV19
TGTGCCAGCAGCGTAGGGGATCTAAGCGGCTATGGCTACACCTTC | CASSVGDLSGYGYTF | - | - | 15 | TRBJ1-2 | TRBV9
TGCGCCAGCAGCCAAGATCCGACAGGACCCCACAATGAGCAGTTCTTC | CASSQDPTGPHNEQFF | - | few | 16 | TRBJ2-1 | TRBV4-3
TGTGCCAGCAGTGAGTGGGGCGCTCCCGGGGAGACCCAGTACTTC | CASSEWGAPGETQYF | - | few | 15 | TRBJ2-5 | TRBV2
TGTGCCAGCAGCCCCGCGGGGGGCGGCTTACCTGAAGCTTTCTTT | CASSPAGGGLPEAFF | - | - | 15 | TRBJ1-1 | TRBV5-4
TGTGCCAGCAGTTATACAGGGGGCACTGAGCAGTTCTTC | CASSYTGGTEQFF | TRBD1 | few | 13 | TRBJ2-1 | TRBV28
TGCAGTGCTACCGGGATCGGTGAGCAGTACTTC | CSATGIGEQYF | - | once | 11 | TRBJ2-7 | TRBV20-1
TGTGCCAGCACCTTGAGGGGTAGTCCTCAGCCCCAGCATTTT | CASTLRGSPQPQHF | - | - | 14 | TRBJ1-5 | TRBV5-5
TGTGCCAGCAGCTTACACGGGATCGGGCAGCCCCAGCATTTT | CASSLHGIGQPQHF | - | few | 14 | TRBJ1-5 | TRBV6-6
TGTGCCAGCAGTGAGCCGGGATTGCACGAGCAGTACTTC | CASSEPGLHEQYF | - | few | 13 | TRBJ2-7 | TRBV25-1
TGCGCCAGCAGCTCAGGACTAGCGGGGGGGATAATCCAAGAGACCCAGTACTTC | CASSSGLAGGIIQETQYF | TRBD2 | few | 18 | TRBJ2-5 | TRBV5-1
TGTGCCAGCAGTGCCGGACAGGGGGATTCACCCCTCCACTTT | CASSAGQGDSPLHF | TRBD1 | - | 14 | TRBJ1-6 | TRBV2
TGCGCCAGCAGCCAAGAACGGAGGGCGGCCAAAAACATTCAGTACTTC | CASSQERRAAKNIQYF | - | - | 16 | TRBJ2-4 | TRBV4-3
TGCGCCAGCAGGATTACTAGCGGGGGGTCCACAGATACGCAGTATTTT | CASRITSGGSTDTQYF | TRBD2 | - | 16 | TRBJ2-3 | TRBV10-2
TGTGCCAGCAGCGTAGTTGCACAGAACACTGAAGCTTTCTTT | CASSVVAQNTEAFF | - | - | 14 | TRBJ1-1 | TRBV9
TGTGCCAGCAGTTTTGGGGAGGGAAGACAGCCCCAGCATTTT | CASSFGEGRQPQHF | - | few | 14 | TRBJ1-5 | TRBV28
TGTGCCAGCAGCCGAGGACTCTATGGCTACACCTTC | CASSRGLYGYTF | - | few | 12 | TRBJ1-2 | TRBV7-2